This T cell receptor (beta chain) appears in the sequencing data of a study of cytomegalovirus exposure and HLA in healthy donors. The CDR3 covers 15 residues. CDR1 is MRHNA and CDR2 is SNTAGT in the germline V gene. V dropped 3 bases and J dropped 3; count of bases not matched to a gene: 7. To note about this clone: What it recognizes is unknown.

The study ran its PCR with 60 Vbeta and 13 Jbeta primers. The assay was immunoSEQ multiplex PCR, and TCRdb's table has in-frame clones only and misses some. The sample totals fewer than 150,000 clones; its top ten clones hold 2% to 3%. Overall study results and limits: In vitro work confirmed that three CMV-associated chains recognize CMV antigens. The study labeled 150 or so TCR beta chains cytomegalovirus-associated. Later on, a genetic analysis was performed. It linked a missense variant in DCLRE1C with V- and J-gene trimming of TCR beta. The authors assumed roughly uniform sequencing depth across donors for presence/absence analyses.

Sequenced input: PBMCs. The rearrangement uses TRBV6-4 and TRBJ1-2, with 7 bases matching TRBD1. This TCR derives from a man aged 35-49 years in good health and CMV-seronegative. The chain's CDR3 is CASSEHGQVDYGYTF. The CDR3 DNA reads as TGTGCCAGCAGTGAGCACGGACAGGTGGACTATGGCTACACCTTC.